This T cell receptor (beta chain) was found in a study of regulatory T cells in long-lasting Graves disease. In the study overall: Over-5-year antithyroid drug use with positive TSH receptor antibodies defined persistent Graves' disease in the study. Study-wide results and limits: It was in persistent disease that TRBV28, TRBJ1-2 and TRBJ2-5 were favored. Persistent cases of Graves' showed reduced TCR diversity relative to newly diagnosed patients.

Worth noting for this clonotype: Its target is not known.

Construction of the TCR beta libraries employed iRepertoire HTBI primers in conjunction with Arm-PCR of CDR3 regions. TCRdb itself ran the multiplex PCR reads through MiXCR, one entry per CDR3 protein. The data contain around 400,000 distinct CDR3 sequences, roughly 25% of them singletons. Germline trimming cut 5 bases from V and 5 bases from J; bases unmatched to any gene: 9. The length of the CDR3 is 15 residues. From germline, CDR1 is MNHEY and CDR2 SVGEGT. Time point noted: persistent/refractory GD, antithyroid drugs over 5 years with positive TRAb. RNA isolated from PBMCs was used to make the TCR library.

The J gene is TRBJ2-1, the V gene TRBV6-2 or TRBV6-3, with 7 positions matching TRBD1. Sample: peripheral blood mononuclear cells (PBMCs), taken when the disease was refractory, from a patient treated with antithyroid drugs. The TCR was taken from a woman in her thirties or forties with Graves disease. CDR3 protein: CASSDLQGVHNEQFF. CDR3 DNA: TGTGCCAGCAGTGATCTCCAGGGGGTTCACAATGAGCAGTTCTTC.